Shown below are 14 T cell receptor beta chains from a single sample sequenced in a study of preoperative IRX-2 immunotherapy in early breast cancer (dated by TCRdb to the late 2010s). The library was produced with the immunoSEQ multiplex PCR assay. The source is immuneACCESS, and TCRdb retained only in-frame sequences with V and J called. Part of the clones is not carried over; for the studies checked, unresolved V genes explain less than half of this, and the remainder is unexplained. Recorded for this sample are around 38,000 clones; roughly 77% of them occurred a single time. Of the sample, about 1.2% falls within the top ten clones. This specimen's treatment or condition label, interpreted: preoperative locoregional IRX-2 cytokine immunotherapy. Sequencing was performed on tumor tissue, taken after IRX-2 immunotherapy. These receptors all stem from a human donor with breast cancer.

The gene calls are TRBV11-3 and TRBJ2-7; 9 bases map to TRBD1. Germline values: CDR1 SGHNT, CDR2 YENEEA. The CDR3 contains 14 residues. After removal of 5 bases from V and 2 bases from J, the junction contained 4 bases not matched to a gene. The CDR3 protein is CASSGQGLTYEQYF. In DNA, the CDR3 is TGTGCCAGCAGCGGACAGGGGTTAACCTACGAGCAGTACTTC.

This clone has a handful of counts. The chain links TRBV9 to TRBJ2-3; tentatively, D is TRBD2 (7 bases). From germline, CDR1 is SGDLS and CDR2 YYNGEE. The V end lost 5 bases, the J end lost 2 bases, and 12 bases lay between the germline ends. The CDR3 contains 14 residues. CDR3 residues: CASRAGAHTDTQYF. For the CDR3, the DNA is TGTGCCAGCAGGGCGGGGGCCCACACAGATACGCAGTATTTT.

V is TRBV9 and J is TRBJ2-3; 12 nucleotides match TRBD2. Trimming took 5 bases from V and 10 from J; bases not matched to a gene: 14. There are 16 residues in the CDR3. From germline, CDR1 is SGDLS and CDR2 YYNGEE. The CDR3 region is CASSDPGTSGPRAQYF. The CDR3 DNA reads TGTGCCAGCAGTGACCCCGGGACTAGCGGGCCCCGTGCGCAGTATTTT. The full variable domain, rest sourced from reference TRBV9 and TRBJ2-3, is DSGVTQTPKHLITATGQRVTLRCSPRSGDLSVYWYQQSLDQGLQFLIQYYNGEERAKGNILERFSAQQFPDLHSELNLSSLELGDSALYFCASSDPGTSGPRAQYFGPGTRLTVL.

The chain uses TRBV5-1 and TRBJ1-1, with D possibly being TRBD1 (5 bases). Looked up from germline, CDR1 is SGHRS and CDR2 is YFSETQ. The CDR3 spans 14 residues. V lost 5 bases and J lost 4, with 15 bases in between. Here the CDR3 reads CASRNRLRGTEAFF. In nucleotides, the CDR3 is TGCGCCAGCAGAAACAGGTTACGGGGCACTGAAGCTTTCTTT. The full variable domain, in which reference TRBV5-1 and TRBJ1-1 provide the parts outside the CDR3, is KAGVTQTPRYLIKTRGQQVTLSCSPISGHRSVSWYQQTPGQGLQFLFEYFSETQRNKGNFPGRFSGRQFSNSRSEMNVSTLELGDSALYLCASRNRLRGTEAFFGQGTRLTVV.

V usage is TRBV19 and J usage is TRBJ1-1, with 8 bases fitting TRBD1. V lost 3 bases, J lost 1 base, and 7 bases stayed unmatched. There are 16 residues in the CDR3. Germline V gene data show CDR1 as LNHDA and CDR2 as SQIVND (reference sequence). The CDR3 DNA follows: TGTGCCAGTAGTATGCTCGGCAGGGGGCGGAACACTGAAGCTTTCTTT. This gives the protein CASSMLGRGRNTEAFF. The variable domain in full, with the rest retrieved from reference TRBV19 and TRBJ1-1, is DGGITQSPKYLFRKEGQNVTLSCEQNLNHDAMYWYRQDPGQGLRLIYYSQIVNDFQKGDIAEGYSVSREKKESFPLTVTSAQKNPTAFYLCASSMLGRGRNTEAFFGQGTRLTVV.

This clone was observed once. The chain combines TRBV11-1 with TRBJ2-1, with unresolved D. This CDR3 contains 15 residues. Trimming removed 3 bases at V and 3 bases at J, with 12 bases between. In germline, CDR1 is SGHAT, CDR2 FQDESV (reference sequence). The CDR3 loop reads CASSFLSGLYNEQFF. The CDR3 nucleotides read TGTGCCAGCAGCTTTCTTTCGGGTCTCTACAATGAGCAGTTCTTC.

The chain is built from TRBV5-1 and TRBJ2-3; tentative D call: TRBD1 (5 bases). The CDR3 covers 15 residues. CDR1 SGHRS and CDR2 YFSETQ come from the germline V gene. Trimming pared 4 bases from V and 0 bases from J, leaving 12 bases between. In nucleotides, the CDR3 is TGCGCCAGCAGCCCCGGACACACAAGCACAGATACGCAGTATTTT. Its protein product is CASSPGHTSTDTQYF.

There are a few counts of this clone. The chain links TRBV28 to TRBJ2-1; D unresolved. Germline CDR1 is MDHEN and CDR2 is SYDVKM. The V gene lost 2 bases and the J gene lost 8 bases, with 22 bases spanning the gap. This CDR3 is built from 17 residues. The CDR3 bases are TGTGCCAGCAGTTTAGACTCTACGCGGTCCCTTGAGGATGAGCAGTTCTTC. Its translation is CASSLDSTRSLEDEQFF.

J is TRBJ1-5 and V is TRBV19, with 12 bases fitting TRBD1. The germline V gene encodes CDR1 LNHDA and CDR2 SQIVND (reference sequence). V lost 2 bases, J lost 6 bases, and 8 bases stayed unmatched. The CDR3 extends over 17 amino acids. This chain's CDR3 is CASSIRGQGALIQPQHF. CDR3 coding DNA: TGTGCCAGTAGTATACGGGGACAGGGGGCTCTTATTCAGCCCCAGCATTTT.

This clone was seen more than once but under ten times. The CDR3 loop reads CASSETRGLGNTIYF. DNA of the CDR3: TGTGCCAGCAGCGAAACCAGGGGGTTGGGAAACACCATATATTTT. The chain recombines TRBV11-3 with TRBJ1-3, with 7 bases aligning to TRBD1. The germline gives CDR1 SGHNT, CDR2 YENEEA. J gave up 4 bases and V 5 bases, and 8 bases lay outside the gene matches. The CDR3 runs 15 residues.

The J gene is TRBJ1-2, the V gene TRBV6-8; D remains unclear. The germline V and J ends were trimmed by 6 bases and 6 bases, with 14 bases remaining between them. Germline V gene sequence: CDR1 MNHGY, CDR2 SAAAGT. The CDR3 is 13 amino acids. Written as DNA, the CDR3 is TGTGCCAGCAGGGGGAGGAGGGTCCATGGCTACACCTTC. This codes for CASRGRRVHGYTF.

CDR3 in amino acids: CASSVDPGDEKLFF. The CDR3 bases are TGTGCCAGCAGTGTCGACCCCGGTGACGAAAAACTGTTTTTT. The chain couples TRBV6-8 to TRBJ1-4; no definite D call. The CDR3 has 14 residues. The germline gives CDR1 MNHGY, CDR2 SAAAGT. Trimming removed 5 bases from V and 8 bases from J, with 15 bases in between.

The chain joins TRBV11-3 to TRBJ2-7, with 14 bases that match TRBD2. CDR1 is SGHNT and CDR2 is YENEEA in the germline V gene. With V trimmed by 3 bases and J by 4 bases, 2 bases remained unmatched. This CDR3 is built from 15 residues. CDR3 protein: CASSLGLAGEYEQYF. The CDR3 DNA reads as TGTGCCAGCAGCTTGGGACTAGCGGGAGAATACGAGCAGTACTTC. The full variable domain, its missing parts supplied by reference TRBV11-3 and TRBJ2-7, is EAGVVQSPRYKIIEKKQPVAFWCNPISGHNTLYWYLQNLGQGPELLIRYENEEAVDDSQLPKDRFSAERLKGVDSTLKIQPAELGDSAVYLCASSLGLAGEYEQYFGPGTRLTVT.

The rearrangement links TRBV29-1 to TRBJ1-3, with 7 nucleotides matching TRBD1. Germline V gives CDR1 SQVTM, CDR2 ANQGSEA. The CDR3 runs 16 residues. Trimming removed 7 bases from V and 0 bases from J; junction bases left unmatched: 12. As DNA, the CDR3 is TGCAGCGCCTATGGGACAGACGAATACTCTGGAAACACCATATATTTT. It is translated as CSAYGTDEYSGNTIYF.